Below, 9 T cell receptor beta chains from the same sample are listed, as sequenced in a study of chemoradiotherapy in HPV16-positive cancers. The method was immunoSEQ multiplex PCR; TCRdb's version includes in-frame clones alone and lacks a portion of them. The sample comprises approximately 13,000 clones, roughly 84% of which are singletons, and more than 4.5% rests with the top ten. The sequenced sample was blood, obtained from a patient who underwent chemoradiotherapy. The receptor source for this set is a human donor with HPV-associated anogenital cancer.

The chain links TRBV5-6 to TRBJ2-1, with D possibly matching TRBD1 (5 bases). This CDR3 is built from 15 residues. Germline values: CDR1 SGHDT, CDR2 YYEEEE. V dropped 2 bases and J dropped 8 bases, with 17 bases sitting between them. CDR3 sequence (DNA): TGTGCCAGCAGCTTAGGACAAATTCGTCGTGATGAGCAGTTCTTC. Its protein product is CASSLGQIRRDEQFF.

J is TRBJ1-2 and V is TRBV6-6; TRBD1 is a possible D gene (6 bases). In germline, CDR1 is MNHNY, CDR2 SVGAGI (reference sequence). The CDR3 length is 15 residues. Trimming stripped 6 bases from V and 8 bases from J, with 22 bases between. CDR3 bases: TGTGCCAGCAGCCGGAACCCCCGGGGGCAGGGCGGCTACACCTTC. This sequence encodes CASSRNPRGQGGYTF.

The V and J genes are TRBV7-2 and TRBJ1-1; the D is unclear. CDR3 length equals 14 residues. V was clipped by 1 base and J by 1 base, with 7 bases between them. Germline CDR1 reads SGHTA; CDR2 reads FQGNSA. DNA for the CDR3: TGTGCCAGCAGCTTAGAAAAGAGGAACACTGAAGCTTTCTTT. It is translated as CASSLEKRNTEAFF.

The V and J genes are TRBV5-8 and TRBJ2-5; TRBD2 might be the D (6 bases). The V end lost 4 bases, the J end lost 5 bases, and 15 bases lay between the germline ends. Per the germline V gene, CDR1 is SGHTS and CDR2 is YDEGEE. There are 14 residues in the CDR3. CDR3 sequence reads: CASSMGLPGETQYF. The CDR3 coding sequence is TGTGCCAGCAGCATGGGACTCCCCGGCGAGACCCAGTACTTC.

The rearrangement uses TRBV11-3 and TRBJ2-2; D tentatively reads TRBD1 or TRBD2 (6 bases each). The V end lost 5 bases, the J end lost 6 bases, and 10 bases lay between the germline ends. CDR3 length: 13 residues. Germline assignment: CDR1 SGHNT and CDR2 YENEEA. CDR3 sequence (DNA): TGTGCCAGCAGCCCGGAGGGGGCCGGGGAGCTGTTTTTT. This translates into CASSPEGAGELFF.

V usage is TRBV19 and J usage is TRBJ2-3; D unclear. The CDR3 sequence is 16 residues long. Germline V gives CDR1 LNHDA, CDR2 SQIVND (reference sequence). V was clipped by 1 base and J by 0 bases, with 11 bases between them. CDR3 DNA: TGTGCCAGTAGTATAGGGCAAGCTTTTAGCACAGATACGCAGTATTTT. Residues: CASSIGQAFSTDTQYF. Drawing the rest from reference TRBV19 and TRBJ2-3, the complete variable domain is DGGITQSPKYLFRKEGQNVTLSCEQNLNHDAMYWYRQDPGQGLRLIYYSQIVNDFQKGDIAEGYSVSREKKESFPLTVTSAQKNPTAFYLCASSIGQAFSTDTQYFGPGTRLTVL.

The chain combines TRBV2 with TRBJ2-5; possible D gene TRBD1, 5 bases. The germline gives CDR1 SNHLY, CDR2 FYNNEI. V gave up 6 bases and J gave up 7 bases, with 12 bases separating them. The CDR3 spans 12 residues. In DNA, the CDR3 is TGTGCCAGCAGCAGACCGCAGGGGACCCAGTACTTC. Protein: CASSRPQGTQYF. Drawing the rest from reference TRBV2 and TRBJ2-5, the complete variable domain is EPEVTQTPSHQVTQMGQEVILRCVPISNHLYFYWYRQILGQKVEFLVSFYNNEISEKSEIFDDQFSVERPDGSNFTLKIRSTKLEDSAMYFCASSRPQGTQYFGPGTRLLVL.

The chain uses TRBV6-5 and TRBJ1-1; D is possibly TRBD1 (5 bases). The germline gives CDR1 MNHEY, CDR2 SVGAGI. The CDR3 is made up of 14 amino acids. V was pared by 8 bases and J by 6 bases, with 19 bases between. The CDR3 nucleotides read TGTGCCAGCGGCCTCGGGACGTCGGCACCTGAAGCTTTCTTT. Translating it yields CASGLGTSAPEAFF.

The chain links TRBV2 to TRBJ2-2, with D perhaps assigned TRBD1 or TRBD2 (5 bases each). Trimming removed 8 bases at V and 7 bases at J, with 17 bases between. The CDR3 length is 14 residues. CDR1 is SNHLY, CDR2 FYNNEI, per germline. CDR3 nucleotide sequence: TGTGCCAGCCTTCGGGACCTCCCTTTCGGGGAGCTGTTTTTT. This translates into CASLRDLPFGELFF.